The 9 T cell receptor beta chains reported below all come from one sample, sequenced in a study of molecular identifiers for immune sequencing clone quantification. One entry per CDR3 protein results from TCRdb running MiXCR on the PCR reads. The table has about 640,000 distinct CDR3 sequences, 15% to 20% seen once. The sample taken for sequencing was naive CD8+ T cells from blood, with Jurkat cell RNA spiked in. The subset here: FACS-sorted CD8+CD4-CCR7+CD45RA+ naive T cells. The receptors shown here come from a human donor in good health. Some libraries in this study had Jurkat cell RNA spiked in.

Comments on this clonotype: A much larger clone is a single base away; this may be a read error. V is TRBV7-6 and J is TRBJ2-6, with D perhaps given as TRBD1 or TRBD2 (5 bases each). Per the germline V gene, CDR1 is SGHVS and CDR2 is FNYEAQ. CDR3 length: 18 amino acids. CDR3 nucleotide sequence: TGTGCCAGCAGCCTCAAATCTGGGGACCTCTCTGGGGCCGACGTCCTGACTTTC. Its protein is CASSLKSGDLSGADVLTF.

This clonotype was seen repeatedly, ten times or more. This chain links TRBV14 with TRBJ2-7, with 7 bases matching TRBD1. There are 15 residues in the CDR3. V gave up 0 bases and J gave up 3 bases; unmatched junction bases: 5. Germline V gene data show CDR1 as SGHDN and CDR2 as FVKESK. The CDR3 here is CASSQDETGYYEQYF. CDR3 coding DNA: TGTGCCAGCAGCCAAGATGAGACAGGGTACTACGAGCAGTACTTC.

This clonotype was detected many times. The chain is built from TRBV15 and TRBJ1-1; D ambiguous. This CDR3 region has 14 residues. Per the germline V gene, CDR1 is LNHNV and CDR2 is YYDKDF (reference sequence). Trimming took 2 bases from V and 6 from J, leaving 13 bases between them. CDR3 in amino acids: CATSRYAENAEAFF. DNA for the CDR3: TGTGCCACCAGCAGATACGCAGAAAATGCTGAAGCTTTCTTT.

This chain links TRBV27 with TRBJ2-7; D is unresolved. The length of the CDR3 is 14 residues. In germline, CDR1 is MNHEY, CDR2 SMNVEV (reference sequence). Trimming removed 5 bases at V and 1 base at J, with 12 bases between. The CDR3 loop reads CASSPNIVSYEQYF. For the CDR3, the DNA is TGTGCCAGCAGTCCTAATATCGTGTCCTACGAGCAGTACTTC.

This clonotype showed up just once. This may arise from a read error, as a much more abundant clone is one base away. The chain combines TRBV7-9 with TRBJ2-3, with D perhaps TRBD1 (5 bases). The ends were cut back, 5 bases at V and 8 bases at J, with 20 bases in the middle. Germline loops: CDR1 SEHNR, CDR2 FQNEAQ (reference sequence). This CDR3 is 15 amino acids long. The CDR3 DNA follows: TGTGCCAGCAGCCTACTCCAGGGATTCTTAGGTACGCAGTATTTT. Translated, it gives CASSLLQGFLGTQYF.

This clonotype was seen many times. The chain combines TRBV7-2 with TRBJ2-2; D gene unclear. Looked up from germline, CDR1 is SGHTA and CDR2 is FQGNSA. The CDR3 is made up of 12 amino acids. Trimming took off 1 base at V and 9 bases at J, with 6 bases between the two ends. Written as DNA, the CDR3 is TGTGCCAGCAGCTTAGAGCGCCGGGAGCTGTTTTTT. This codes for CASSLERRELFF.

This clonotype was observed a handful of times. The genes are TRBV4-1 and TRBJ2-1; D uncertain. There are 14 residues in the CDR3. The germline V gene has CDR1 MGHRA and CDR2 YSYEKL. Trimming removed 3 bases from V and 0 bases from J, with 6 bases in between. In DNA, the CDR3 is TGCGCCAGCAGCCAGTCCAGCTCCTACAATGAGCAGTTCTTC. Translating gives CASSQSSSYNEQFF.

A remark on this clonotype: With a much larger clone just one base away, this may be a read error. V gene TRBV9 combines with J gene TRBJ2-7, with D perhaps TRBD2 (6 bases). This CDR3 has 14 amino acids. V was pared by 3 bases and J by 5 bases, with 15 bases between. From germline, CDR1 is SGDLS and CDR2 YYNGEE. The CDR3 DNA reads TGTGCCAGCAGCGCCGGACTGGAGGGCCACGAGCAGTACTTC. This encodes CASSAGLEGHEQYF.

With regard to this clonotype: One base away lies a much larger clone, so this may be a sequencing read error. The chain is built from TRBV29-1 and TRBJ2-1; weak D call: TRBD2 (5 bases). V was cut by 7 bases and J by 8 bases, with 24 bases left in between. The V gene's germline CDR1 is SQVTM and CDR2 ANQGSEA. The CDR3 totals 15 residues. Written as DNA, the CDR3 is TGCAGCGCCCTCTCCCCACATAGCGCTCTCGATGAGCAGTTCTTC. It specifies CSALSPHSALDEQFF.